A selection of T cell receptor beta chains follows, all from one sample in a study of T cell responses to AZD1222 COVID-19 vaccine. The method was immunoSEQ multiplex PCR; TCRdb's version includes in-frame clones alone and lacks a portion of them. The table has 56,000 or so clones, about 87% seen once; the top ten hold roughly 14%. The sample was peripheral blood, taken on day 0 of AZD1222 vaccination. The receptors originated from an adult in good health. Both conserved end residues are part of each CDR3. Fields, in order: clone size, V gene, D gene, J gene, CDR3 length, CDR3 DNA, CDR3 protein. D genes are given only for firm matches. Where a row states a size, it is once, few, many or the class of an expanded clone; other rows omit it.

clone_size: .; v_call: TRBV4-2; d_call: .; j_call: TRBJ1-4; cdr3_length: 15; cdr3_nt: TGTGCCAGCAGCCTGCTGCAGGGCGAAGGTGAAAAACTGTTTTTT; cdr3_aa: CASSLLQGEGEKLFF
clone_size: .; v_call: TRBV6-2/TRBV6-3; d_call: .; j_call: TRBJ1-2; cdr3_length: 18; cdr3_nt: TGTGCCAGCAGTTACACAACAGGGTCGGGCGCTTCTGGCTATGGCTACACCTTC; cdr3_aa: CASSYTTGSGASGYGYTF
clone_size: .; v_call: TRBV6-1; d_call: .; j_call: TRBJ1-2; cdr3_length: 11; cdr3_nt: TGTGCCAGCAGTGAGGGGTATGGCTACACCTTC; cdr3_aa: CASSEGYGYTF
clone_size: .; v_call: TRBV14; d_call: TRBD2; j_call: TRBJ2-1; cdr3_length: 20; cdr3_nt: TGTGCCAGCAGCCAAGATGTAACTAGCGGGAGTACTTCCTATTTCAATGAGCAGTTCTTC; cdr3_aa: CASSQDVTSGSTSYFNEQFF
clone_size: .; v_call: TRBV27; d_call: TRBD1; j_call: TRBJ1-4; cdr3_length: 13; cdr3_nt: TGTGCCAGCGGGGACAGGTTTAATGAAAAACTGTTTTTT; cdr3_aa: CASGDRFNEKLFF
clone_size: .; v_call: TRBV10-1; d_call: .; j_call: TRBJ2-1; cdr3_length: 14; cdr3_nt: TGCGCCAGCGGAGTGCTCCTGCCGGGAAATGAGCAGTTCTTC; cdr3_aa: CASGVLLPGNEQFF
clone_size: .; v_call: TRBV20-1; d_call: TRBD1; j_call: TRBJ1-1; cdr3_length: 14; cdr3_nt: TGCAGTGCTAGTGCAGGGACAGGGGACCCTGAAGCTTTCTTT; cdr3_aa: CSASAGTGDPEAFF
clone_size: .; v_call: TRBV30; d_call: .; j_call: TRBJ2-2; cdr3_length: 12; cdr3_nt: TGTGCCTGGAGTACGGGGAACGGGGAGCTGTTTTTT; cdr3_aa: CAWSTGNGELFF
clone_size: .; v_call: TRBV7-9; d_call: .; j_call: TRBJ2-5; cdr3_length: 13; cdr3_nt: TGTGCCAGCAGCTCCCTGGAGGGCGAGACCCAGTACTTC; cdr3_aa: CASSSLEGETQYF
clone_size: few; v_call: TRBV11-3; d_call: TRBD1; j_call: TRBJ1-1; cdr3_length: 15; cdr3_nt: TGTGCCAGCAGCGCTCGGACAGGGGAGGGCACTGAAGCTTTCTTT; cdr3_aa: CASSARTGEGTEAFF
clone_size: .; v_call: TRBV19; d_call: TRBD1; j_call: TRBJ2-2; cdr3_length: 13; cdr3_nt: TGTGCCAGTAGTATGACAGGGCCTGGGGAGCTGTTTTTT; cdr3_aa: CASSMTGPGELFF
clone_size: once; v_call: TRBV7-2; d_call: .; j_call: TRBJ1-2; cdr3_length: 13; cdr3_nt: TGTGCCAGCAGCTTAATGCGAGGGATTGATGACACCTTC; cdr3_aa: CASSLMRGIDDTF
clone_size: .; v_call: TRBV10-3; d_call: .; j_call: TRBJ1-5; cdr3_length: 15; cdr3_nt: TGTGCCATCAGTGATGCTACAGGGAGCAATCAGCCCCAGCATTTT; cdr3_aa: CAISDATGSNQPQHF
clone_size: .; v_call: TRBV24-1; d_call: .; j_call: TRBJ2-7; cdr3_length: 16; cdr3_nt: TGTGCCACCAGTGACCCCGGACGGGTTGGTTCACACGAGCAGTACTTC; cdr3_aa: CATSDPGRVGSHEQYF
clone_size: .; v_call: TRBV7-2; d_call: .; j_call: TRBJ2-7; cdr3_length: 14; cdr3_nt: TGTGCCAGCAGCCACCCCGACACCTCCTACGAGCAGTACTTC; cdr3_aa: CASSHPDTSYEQYF
clone_size: .; v_call: TRBV2; d_call: .; j_call: TRBJ1-5; cdr3_length: 14; cdr3_nt: TGTGCCAGCAGCGAAGGACACGGAAATGAGCCCCAGCATTTT; cdr3_aa: CASSEGHGNEPQHF
clone_size: .; v_call: TRBV14; d_call: .; j_call: TRBJ1-2; cdr3_length: 13; cdr3_nt: TGTGCCAGCAGCCCACGTATCGGCTATGGCTACACCTTC; cdr3_aa: CASSPRIGYGYTF
clone_size: .; v_call: TRBV6-5; d_call: TRBD1; j_call: TRBJ1-6; cdr3_length: 14; cdr3_nt: TGTGCCAGCAGGGGGACAGGGTTAAATTCACCCCTCCACTTT; cdr3_aa: CASRGTGLNSPLHF
clone_size: .; v_call: TRBV10-3; d_call: .; j_call: TRBJ2-2; cdr3_length: 13; cdr3_nt: TGTGCCATCAGTGAGTCCTTATTGGGGGAGCTGTTTTTT; cdr3_aa: CAISESLLGELFF
clone_size: .; v_call: TRBV5-1; d_call: TRBD2; j_call: TRBJ2-2; cdr3_length: 18; cdr3_nt: TGCGCCAGCAGCTTGGGATCTAGCGGGAGGCTTAGTACCGGGGAGCTGTTTTTT; cdr3_aa: CASSLGSSGRLSTGELFF
clone_size: .; v_call: TRBV6-2/TRBV6-3; d_call: .; j_call: TRBJ2-3; cdr3_length: 14; cdr3_nt: TGTGCCAGCAGCCACGAGTCAATCGTGGATACGCAGTATTTT; cdr3_aa: CASSHESIVDTQYF
clone_size: .; v_call: TRBV29-1; d_call: .; j_call: TRBJ2-1; cdr3_length: 11; cdr3_nt: TGCAGCGTTCAAACAGGGGAGGTAGGGTTCTTC; cdr3_aa: CSVQTGEVGFF
clone_size: .; v_call: TRBV6-5; d_call: .; j_call: TRBJ2-6; cdr3_length: 15; cdr3_nt: TGTGCCAGCACTCTGAGGGCGGCTGGGGCCAACGTCCTGACTTTC; cdr3_aa: CASTLRAAGANVLTF
clone_size: .; v_call: TRBV19; d_call: TRBD1; j_call: TRBJ2-3; cdr3_length: 15; cdr3_nt: TGTGCCAGTTTCGGGACAGGGGAGTTCACAGATACGCAGTATTTT; cdr3_aa: CASFGTGEFTDTQYF
clone_size: .; v_call: TRBV15; d_call: .; j_call: TRBJ2-5; cdr3_length: 14; cdr3_nt: TGTGCCACCAGCAGAGCGGCGGGCGGGGAGACCCAGTACTTC; cdr3_aa: CATSRAAGGETQYF
clone_size: .; v_call: TRBV9; d_call: .; j_call: TRBJ1-4; cdr3_length: 16; cdr3_nt: TGTGCCAGCAGCGAAGGTGGACGCAACATAAATGAAAAACTGTTTTTT; cdr3_aa: CASSEGGRNINEKLFF
clone_size: once; v_call: TRBV12-3/TRBV12-4; d_call: .; j_call: TRBJ2-7; cdr3_length: 11; cdr3_nt: TGTGCCAGCAGTTTTGGATCCGAGCAGTACTTC; cdr3_aa: CASSFGSEQYF
clone_size: .; v_call: TRBV7-9; d_call: .; j_call: TRBJ2-7; cdr3_length: 14; cdr3_nt: TGTGCCAGCGGAGACGACAGCACTTTGAGGGAGCAGTACTTC; cdr3_aa: CASGDDSTLREQYF
clone_size: .; v_call: TRBV28; d_call: .; j_call: TRBJ2-1; cdr3_length: 15; cdr3_nt: TGTGCCAGCAGTTTCAGAGGGGGGCCCTACAATGAGCAGTTCTTC; cdr3_aa: CASSFRGGPYNEQFF
clone_size: once; v_call: TRBV5-1; d_call: .; j_call: TRBJ2-7; cdr3_length: 15; cdr3_nt: TGCGCCAGCAGCGTTTCGGCAGGGAAGAACTACGAGCAGTACTTC; cdr3_aa: CASSVSAGKNYEQYF
clone_size: .; v_call: TRBV7-9; d_call: .; j_call: TRBJ1-1; cdr3_length: 12; cdr3_nt: TGTGCCAGCAGCGGGAGGAGGACTGAAGCTTTCTTT; cdr3_aa: CASSGRRTEAFF
clone_size: .; v_call: TRBV5-8; d_call: TRBD1; j_call: TRBJ2-5; cdr3_length: 17; cdr3_nt: TGTGCCAGCAGCTTGGGAACAGGGGGCACCCGTAAAGAGACCCAGTACTTC; cdr3_aa: CASSLGTGGTRKETQYF
clone_size: .; v_call: TRBV5-1; d_call: TRBD1; j_call: TRBJ2-7; cdr3_length: 16; cdr3_nt: TGCGCCAGCAGCCGGGATGGGACAGGGGATTCCTACGAGCAGTACTTC; cdr3_aa: CASSRDGTGDSYEQYF
clone_size: .; v_call: TRBV7-2; d_call: TRBD2; j_call: TRBJ2-7; cdr3_length: 16; cdr3_nt: TGTGCCAGCAGCCCTGGACTAGCGGAAGCCCGGTACGAGCAGTACTTC; cdr3_aa: CASSPGLAEARYEQYF
clone_size: few; v_call: TRBV18; d_call: .; j_call: TRBJ2-5; cdr3_length: 13; cdr3_nt: TGTGCCAGCTCGGGCCAACCGCAAGAGACCCAGTACTTC; cdr3_aa: CASSGQPQETQYF
clone_size: .; v_call: TRBV5-1; d_call: TRBD2; j_call: TRBJ2-7; cdr3_length: 15; cdr3_nt: TGCGCCAGCAGCTTGGCCGCGGGAGGAACCTACGAGCAGTACTTC; cdr3_aa: CASSLAAGGTYEQYF
clone_size: .; v_call: TRBV4-1; d_call: .; j_call: TRBJ2-7; cdr3_length: 16; cdr3_nt: TGCGCCAGCAGTCGTGAGGGACCAATAGGGACCTACGAGCAGTACTTC; cdr3_aa: CASSREGPIGTYEQYF
clone_size: .; v_call: TRBV15; d_call: TRBD2; j_call: TRBJ2-1; cdr3_length: 16; cdr3_nt: TGTGCCACCAGCAGGCGACTAGCGGGAAAGCGGGATGAGCAGTTCTTC; cdr3_aa: CATSRRLAGKRDEQFF
clone_size: few; v_call: TRBV5-1; d_call: TRBD1; j_call: TRBJ1-2; cdr3_length: 14; cdr3_nt: TGCGCCAGCAGCCCTATCGACAGGGTCAATGGCTACACCTTC; cdr3_aa: CASSPIDRVNGYTF
clone_size: .; v_call: TRBV11-2; d_call: .; j_call: TRBJ2-3; cdr3_length: 17; cdr3_nt: TGTGCCAGCAGCTCCCTCTTGGCGGCCGGAGCCACAGATACGCAGTATTTT; cdr3_aa: CASSSLLAAGATDTQYF
clone_size: .; v_call: TRBV10-1; d_call: .; j_call: TRBJ2-2; cdr3_length: 14; cdr3_nt: TGCGCCAGCAGTGAGTCAGGGGCCGCCGGGGAGCTGTTTTTT; cdr3_aa: CASSESGAAGELFF
clone_size: .; v_call: TRBV15; d_call: .; j_call: TRBJ1-2; cdr3_length: 14; cdr3_nt: TGTGCCACCAGCAGAGATAGGGGGGAGGGAGGCTACACCTTC; cdr3_aa: CATSRDRGEGGYTF
clone_size: .; v_call: TRBV9; d_call: .; j_call: TRBJ2-1; cdr3_length: 16; cdr3_nt: TGTGCCAGCAGCGTAGCGAGCGGAACAGTCTACAATGAGCAGTTCTTC; cdr3_aa: CASSVASGTVYNEQFF
clone_size: .; v_call: TRBV9; d_call: .; j_call: TRBJ2-3; cdr3_length: 15; cdr3_nt: TGTGCCAGCAGCGTAGCCGGGAGTAGGACAGATACGCAGTATTTT; cdr3_aa: CASSVAGSRTDTQYF
clone_size: .; v_call: TRBV11-3; d_call: .; j_call: TRBJ1-6; cdr3_length: 12; cdr3_nt: TGTGCCAGCAGCTTTGGCGGTTCACCCCTCCACTTT; cdr3_aa: CASSFGGSPLHF
clone_size: .; v_call: TRBV27; d_call: .; j_call: TRBJ2-5; cdr3_length: 15; cdr3_nt: TGTGCCAGCAGTTTGGGAAGCGAGGGTCGAGAGACCCAGTACTTC; cdr3_aa: CASSLGSEGRETQYF
clone_size: .; v_call: TRBV5-5; d_call: TRBD2; j_call: TRBJ2-7; cdr3_length: 16; cdr3_nt: TGTGCCAGCAGCTTGGCCGGGACTAGCGGTACCTACGAGCAGTACTTC; cdr3_aa: CASSLAGTSGTYEQYF
clone_size: .; v_call: TRBV11-3; d_call: .; j_call: TRBJ1-6; cdr3_length: 13; cdr3_nt: TGTGCCAGCAGCTTATACATCAACTCACCCCTCCACTTT; cdr3_aa: CASSLYINSPLHF
clone_size: .; v_call: TRBV28; d_call: .; j_call: TRBJ2-5; cdr3_length: 15; cdr3_nt: TGTGCCAGCAGTGTGGGAGGGGGGAACCAAGAGACCCAGTACTTC; cdr3_aa: CASSVGGGNQETQYF
clone_size: .; v_call: TRBV7-8; d_call: .; j_call: TRBJ1-3; cdr3_length: 14; cdr3_nt: TGTGCCAGCAGCATCACAGGGCCTGGAAACACCATATATTTT; cdr3_aa: CASSITGPGNTIYF
clone_size: .; v_call: TRBV29-1; d_call: .; j_call: TRBJ2-2; cdr3_length: 12; cdr3_nt: TGCAGCGGGGCAGCCAGTTCAGGGGAGCTGTTTTTT; cdr3_aa: CSGAASSGELFF
clone_size: once; v_call: TRBV4-1; d_call: .; j_call: TRBJ1-6; cdr3_length: 17; cdr3_nt: TGCGCCAGCAGCCAAGGTCTTGGGTTTTCCTATAATTCACCCCTCCACTTT; cdr3_aa: CASSQGLGFSYNSPLHF
clone_size: .; v_call: TRBV30; d_call: TRBD2; j_call: TRBJ2-3; cdr3_length: 14; cdr3_nt: TGTGCCTGGACTAGCGGGAGGAGCACAGATACGCAGTATTTT; cdr3_aa: CAWTSGRSTDTQYF
clone_size: .; v_call: TRBV6-5; d_call: TRBD1; j_call: TRBJ1-5; cdr3_length: 15; cdr3_nt: TGTGCCAGCAGACGCTTGACAGGGGGCAATCAGCCCCAGCATTTT; cdr3_aa: CASRRLTGGNQPQHF